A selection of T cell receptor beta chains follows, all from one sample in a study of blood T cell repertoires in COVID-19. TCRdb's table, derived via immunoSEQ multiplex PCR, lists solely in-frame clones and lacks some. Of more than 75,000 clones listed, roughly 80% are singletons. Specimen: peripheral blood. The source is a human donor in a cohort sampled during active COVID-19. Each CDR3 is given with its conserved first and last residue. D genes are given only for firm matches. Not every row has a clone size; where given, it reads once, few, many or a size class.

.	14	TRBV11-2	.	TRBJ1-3	TGTGCCAGCAGCTCCCGGGGCTCTGGAAACACCATATATTTT	CASSSRGSGNTIYF
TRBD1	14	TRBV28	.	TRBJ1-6	TGTGCCAGCAGCGGACAGGGGGTTAATTCACCCCTCCACTTT	CASSGQGVNSPLHF
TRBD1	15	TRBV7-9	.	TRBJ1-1	TGTGCCAGCACCCTGGCTGGGACAGAGGGCACTGAAGCTTTCTTT	CASTLAGTEGTEAFF
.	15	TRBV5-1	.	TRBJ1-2	TGCGCCAGCAGCCCAGGGTTAGGACATACTTGGGGCTACACCTTC	CASSPGLGHTWGYTF
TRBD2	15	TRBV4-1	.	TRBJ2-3	TGCGCCAGCAGCCAAGGTCCCCGGGGGGGGGATACGCAGTATTTT	CASSQGPRGGDTQYF
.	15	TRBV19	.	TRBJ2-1	TGTGCCAGTAGTCTGGAGGGAGCAGCCTACAATGAGCAGTTCTTC	CASSLEGAAYNEQFF
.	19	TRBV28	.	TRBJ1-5	TGTGCCAGCAGTTTTGCGATAGGTCTAGGAGGCGTTGGCAATCAGCCCCAGCATTTT	CASSFAIGLGGVGNQPQHF
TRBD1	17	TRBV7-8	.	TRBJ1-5	TGTGCCAGCAGCCTGACTCCGGGACAGGTGGTAAATCAGCCCCAGCATTTT	CASSLTPGQVVNQPQHF
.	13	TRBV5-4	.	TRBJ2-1	TGTGCCAGCAGCCCCCCCCTAGTAAATGAGCAGTTCTTC	CASSPPLVNEQFF
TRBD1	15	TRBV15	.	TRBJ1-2	TGTGCCACCAGCAGATCCGGGACAGGGAGACACGGCTACACCTTC	CATSRSGTGRHGYTF
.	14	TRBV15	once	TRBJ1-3	TGTGCCACCAGCAAGACAGGATCTGGAAACACCATATATTTT	CATSKTGSGNTIYF
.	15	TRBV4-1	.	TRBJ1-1	TGCGCCAGCAGCCAAGGGGCAGTGTTGAACACTGAAGCTTTCTTT	CASSQGAVLNTEAFF
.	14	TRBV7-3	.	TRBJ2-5	TGTGCCAGCAGCTTAGAACCCGTCCTAGGGACCCAGTACTTC	CASSLEPVLGTQYF
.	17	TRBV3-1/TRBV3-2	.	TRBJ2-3	TGTGCCAGCAGCCTCCGAACAGGCGGCAGACACACAGATACGCAGTATTTT	CASSLRTGGRHTDTQYF
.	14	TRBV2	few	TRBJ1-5	TGTGCCAGCAGCGCGGGTTACGGCGGTCAGCCCCAGCATTTT	CASSAGYGGQPQHF
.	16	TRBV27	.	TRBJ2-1	TGTGCCAGCAGTCGGACGGGGTGGGATATCGGCAATGAGCAGTTCTTC	CASSRTGWDIGNEQFF
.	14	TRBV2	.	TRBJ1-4	TGTGCCAGCGAACCGGGCGGAGGGAATGAAAAACTGTTTTTT	CASEPGGGNEKLFF
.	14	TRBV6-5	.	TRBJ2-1	TGTGCCACCTACGCGGGCGGGACTGCCTATGAGCAGTTCTTC	CATYAGGTAYEQFF
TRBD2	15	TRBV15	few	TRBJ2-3	TGTGCCACCAGCAGCTATAGCGGGGATACAGATACGCAGTATTTT	CATSSYSGDTDTQYF
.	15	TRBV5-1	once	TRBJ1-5	TGCGCCAGCAGCTTGGGCATGGGGGCGGGTCAGCCCCAGCATTTT	CASSLGMGAGQPQHF
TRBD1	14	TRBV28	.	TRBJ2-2	TGTGCCACGCCTAGGACAGGGACCACCGGGGAGCTGTTTTTT	CATPRTGTTGELFF
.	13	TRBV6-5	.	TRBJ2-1	TGTGCCAGCGTAGCCCAACTTTTCAATGAGCAGTTCTTC	CASVAQLFNEQFF
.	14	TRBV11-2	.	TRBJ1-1	TGTGCCAGCAGCCTGGGACACATGAACACTGAAGCTTTCTTT	CASSLGHMNTEAFF
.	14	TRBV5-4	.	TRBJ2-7	TGTGCCAGCAGCTTGGTAGGGGGCTCCTACGAGCAGTACTTC	CASSLVGGSYEQYF
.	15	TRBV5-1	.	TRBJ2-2	TGCGCCAGCAGCTTGGGAGGGACACACACCGGGGAGCTGTTTTTT	CASSLGGTHTGELFF
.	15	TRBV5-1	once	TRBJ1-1	TGCGCCAGCAGCCTGGGTCATGGGGGGGTGACTGAAGCTTTCTTT	CASSLGHGGVTEAFF
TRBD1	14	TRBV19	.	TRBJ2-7	TGTGCCAGTAGTAGGGACAGGGCGTCCTACGAGCAGTACTTC	CASSRDRASYEQYF